What follows are 12 T cell receptor beta chains derived from one specimen sequenced in a study of T cell repertoires in cytomegalovirus infection (dated by TCRdb to the late 2010s). The instrument given in TCRdb is Illumina HiSeq 1500. The public reads were reprocessed in TCRdb via fastp at Q25 and MiXCR, keeping in-frame beta chains. Identical CDR3 protein sequences are pooled into one entry, listed with their most common genes and DNA. The table for this sample lists approximately 500,000 distinct CDR3 sequences; about 11% of them were counted only once. Roughly 10% of the sample belongs to the ten largest clones. The sample consisted of PBMCs. These receptors came from a human donor in good health (CMV status not recorded). Some clones in this sample may be carry-over from other donors' samples.

This clonotype came up many times. The chain is built from TRBV7-8 and TRBJ2-3; 10 bases are a match to TRBD2. CDR1 SGHVS and CDR2 FQNEAQ come from the germline V gene. V shed 4 bases, J shed 5 bases, and the junction held 12 bases outside the gene matches. The CDR3 is 17 amino acids. The CDR3 protein is CASSSAGLAAPGDTQYF. In DNA form, the CDR3 reads TGTGCCAGCAGCTCAGCTGGACTAGCGGCCCCTGGAGATACGCAGTATTTT.

This clonotype turned up a few times. The V call is TRBV27, the J call TRBJ1-2, with 9 bases lining up with TRBD1. The CDR3 sequence is 13 residues long. Per germline, CDR1 MNHEY and CDR2 SMNVEV (reference sequence). V lost 7 bases and J lost 4; bases outside the gene matches: 4. The CDR3 is CASTSQGAYGYTF. The CDR3 DNA reads TGTGCCAGCACCTCACAGGGGGCCTATGGCTACACCTTC.

The chain uses TRBV19 and TRBJ2-6, with D possibly TRBD1 on 5 matching bases. Trimming took 3 bases from V and 3 from J, leaving 18 bases between them. Per the germline V gene, CDR1 is LNHDA and CDR2 is SQIVND (reference sequence). The CDR3 consists of 18 residues. The CDR3 DNA is TGTGCCAGTAGTATGTGGCAGGGCTACTCTGGTGGGGCCAACGTCCTGACTTTC. Translation gives CASSMWQGYSGGANVLTF.

This clonotype appeared many times. This chain joins TRBV27 and TRBJ1-4; 8 positions match TRBD1. Per germline, CDR1 MNHEY and CDR2 SMNVEV (reference sequence). CDR3 length: 14 residues. After removal of 5 bases from V and 10 bases from J, the junction contained 9 bases not matched to a gene. In nucleotides, the CDR3 is TGTGCCAGCAGTCCGGAGGACAGGGCCGGAAAACTGTTTTTT. This translates into CASSPEDRAGKLFF.

This clonotype was recorded at least ten times. This chain joins TRBV2 and TRBJ2-7; 8 bases fit TRBD1. The V gene end was trimmed by 7 bases and the J gene end by 0 bases; junction bases not matched to a gene: 5. This CDR3 region has 14 residues. Per the germline V gene, CDR1 is SNHLY and CDR2 is FYNNEI. The CDR3 sequence: CASMRTGNSYEQYF. The CDR3 nucleotides read TGTGCCAGCATGAGGACAGGGAACTCCTACGAGCAGTACTTC. Using reference TRBV2 and TRBJ2-7 for the parts outside the CDR3, the full variable domain is EPEVTQTPSHQVTQMGQEVILRCVPISNHLYFYWYRQILGQKVEFLVSFYNNEISEKSEIFDDQFSVERPDGSNFTLKIRSTKLEDSAMYFCASMRTGNSYEQYFGPGTRLTVT.

This clonotype was recorded at least ten times. J is TRBJ2-3 and V is TRBV7-6, with a tentative D call TRBD2 (6 bases). CDR3 size: 16 residues. V was trimmed by 4 bases and J by 1 base, leaving 15 bases between them. Germline loops: CDR1 SGHVS, CDR2 FNYEAQ. The CDR3 DNA reads as TGTGCCAGCAGCTCACGTGTAGCGGCCGGCACAGATACGCAGTATTTT. Its translation: CASSSRVAAGTDTQYF.

This clonotype appeared many times. V is TRBV7-2 and J is TRBJ2-5; TRBD2 matches at 14 bases. Germline V gives CDR1 SGHTA, CDR2 FQGNSA. V was clipped by 5 bases and J by 2 bases; unmatched bases: 13. The CDR3 has 19 residues. CDR3 sequence reads: CASSHPRLAGGPGQETQYF. The CDR3 DNA reads TGTGCCAGCAGCCACCCTAGACTAGCGGGAGGGCCGGGTCAAGAGACCCAGTACTTC.

This chain links TRBV28 with TRBJ1-5; D remains unclear. This CDR3 is built from 15 residues. The V and J ends lost 2 bases and 1 base respectively, with 9 bases between them. Germline lookup yields CDR1 MDHEN and CDR2 SYDVKM. CDR3 in amino acids: CASSLIEGSNQPQHF. DNA of the CDR3: TGTGCCAGCAGTTTAATAGAAGGGAGCAATCAGCCCCAGCATTTT.

The rearrangement joins TRBV20-1 to TRBJ2-6; D unresolved. The CDR3 extends over 15 amino acids. The V gene's germline CDR1 is DFQATT and CDR2 SNEGSKA (reference sequence). The V gene lost 0 bases and the J gene lost 2 bases, with 8 bases spanning the gap. The CDR3 here is CSARDETTGANVLTF. CDR3 DNA sequence: TGCAGTGCTAGAGATGAGACGACTGGGGCCAACGTCCTGACTTTC.

This clonotype appeared many times. The chain is built from TRBV7-8 and TRBJ2-1; D is unclear. V lost 3 bases to trimming and J lost 8 bases, with 8 bases between them. Germline values: CDR1 SGHVS, CDR2 FQNEAQ. The length of the CDR3 is 12 residues. As DNA, the CDR3 is TGTGCCAGCAGCTTCTCTGTGGATGAGCAGTTCTTC. It yields the protein CASSFSVDEQFF. The full variable domain, with the rest looked up from reference TRBV7-8 and TRBJ2-1, is GAGVSQSPRYKVAKRGQDVALRCDPISGHVSLFWYQQALGQGPEFLTYFQNEAQLDKSGLPSDRFFAERPEGSVSTLKIQRTQQEDSAVYLCASSFSVDEQFFGPGTRLTVL.

This clonotype was picked up a small number of times. In DNA, the CDR3 is TGTGCCAGCAAAGTTGGGACAGGGGGCTATGGCTACACCTTC. Translation gives CASKVGTGGYGYTF. The V call is TRBV12-3 or TRBV12-4, the J call TRBJ1-2; TRBD1 agrees at 11 bases. V shed 7 bases, J shed 4 bases, and the junction held 5 bases outside the gene matches. The CDR3 is 14 amino acids.

This clonotype was counted many times. V and J are TRBV29-1 and TRBJ2-2; 9 bases line up with TRBD1. V shed 4 bases and J 5 bases; nucleotides not matched to a gene: 11. The CDR3 spans 16 residues. Per the germline V gene, CDR1 is SQVTM and CDR2 is ANQGSEA. This CDR3 is CSVVPPGTGKTGELFF. The DNA for the CDR3 is TGCAGCGTTGTCCCCCCCGGGACAGGGAAAACCGGGGAGCTGTTTTTT.